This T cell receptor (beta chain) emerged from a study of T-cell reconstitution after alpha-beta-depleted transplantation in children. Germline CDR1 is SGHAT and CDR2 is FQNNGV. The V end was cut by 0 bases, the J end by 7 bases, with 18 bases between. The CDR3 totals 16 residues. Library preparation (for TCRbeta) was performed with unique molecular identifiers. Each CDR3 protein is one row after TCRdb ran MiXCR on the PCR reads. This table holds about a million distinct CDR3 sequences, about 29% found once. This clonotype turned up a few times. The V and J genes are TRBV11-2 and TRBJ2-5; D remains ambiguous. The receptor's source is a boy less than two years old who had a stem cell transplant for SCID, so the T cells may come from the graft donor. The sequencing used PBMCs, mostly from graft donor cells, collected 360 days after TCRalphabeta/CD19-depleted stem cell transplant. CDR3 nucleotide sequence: TGTGCCAGCAGCTTAGATCCGAGGAGTATATTGGCGACCCAGTACTTC. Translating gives CASSLDPRSILATQYF. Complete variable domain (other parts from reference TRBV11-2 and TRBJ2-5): EAGVAQSPRYKIIEKRQSVAFWCNPISGHATLYWYQQILGQGPKLLIQFQNNGVVDDSQLPKDRFSAERLKGVDSTLKIQPAKLEDSAVYLCASSLDPRSILATQYFGPGTRLLVL.